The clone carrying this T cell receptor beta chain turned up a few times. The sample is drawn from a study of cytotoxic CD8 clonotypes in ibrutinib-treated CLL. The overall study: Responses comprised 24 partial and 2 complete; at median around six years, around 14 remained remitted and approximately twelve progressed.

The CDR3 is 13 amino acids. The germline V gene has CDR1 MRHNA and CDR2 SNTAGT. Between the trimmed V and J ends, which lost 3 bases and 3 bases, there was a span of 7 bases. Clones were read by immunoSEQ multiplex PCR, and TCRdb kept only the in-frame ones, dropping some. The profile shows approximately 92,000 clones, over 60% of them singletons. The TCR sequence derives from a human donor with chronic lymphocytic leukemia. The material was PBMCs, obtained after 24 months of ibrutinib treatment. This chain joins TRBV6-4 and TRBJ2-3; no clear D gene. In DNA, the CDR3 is TGTGCCAGCAGTGATAGGTCAACAGATACGCAGTATTTT. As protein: CASSDRSTDTQYF.